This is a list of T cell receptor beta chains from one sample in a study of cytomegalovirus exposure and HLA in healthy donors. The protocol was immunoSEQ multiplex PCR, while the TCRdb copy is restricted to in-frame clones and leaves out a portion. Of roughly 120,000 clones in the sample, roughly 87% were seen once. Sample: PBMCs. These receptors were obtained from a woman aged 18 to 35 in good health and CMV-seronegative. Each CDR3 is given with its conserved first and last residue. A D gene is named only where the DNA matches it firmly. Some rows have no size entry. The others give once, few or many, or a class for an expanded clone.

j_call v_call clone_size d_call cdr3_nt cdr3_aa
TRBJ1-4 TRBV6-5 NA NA TGTGCCAGCAGGAGAGAGACAGCAACTAATGAAAAACTGTTTTTT CASRRETATNEKLFF
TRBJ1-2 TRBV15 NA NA TGTGCCACCAGCAGAGAAATCGGCGGGCGAAGGGGCTACACCTTC CATSREIGGRRGYTF
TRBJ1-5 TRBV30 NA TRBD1 TGTGCCTGGAGTATAGACAGGGGTCAGCCCCAGCATTTT CAWSIDRGQPQHF
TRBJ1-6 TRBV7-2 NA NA TGTGCCAGCAGCTTAGGTCTACCGACAAATTCACCCCTCCACTTT CASSLGLPTNSPLHF
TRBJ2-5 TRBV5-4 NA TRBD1 TGTGCCAGCAGCGGTAAGGACAGGCACCAAGAGACCCAGTACTTC CASSGKDRHQETQYF
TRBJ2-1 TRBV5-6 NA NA TGTGCCAGCAGCTCACTTGGGGGGGCGAAGTTCTTC CASSSLGGAKFF
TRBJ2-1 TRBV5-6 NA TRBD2 TGTGCCAGCAGCTTGTTTCAAAAGCGGGAGAGAGGGAATGAGCAGTTCTTC CASSLFQKRERGNEQFF
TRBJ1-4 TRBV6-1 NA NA TGTGCCAGCAGTGAAAGGCTCGGGGTAACTAATGAAAAACTGTTTTTT CASSERLGVTNEKLFF
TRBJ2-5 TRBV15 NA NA TGTGCCACCAGCCGAAGGGTCCGGCAGGGGCGACAAGAGACCCAGTACTTC CATSRRVRQGRQETQYF
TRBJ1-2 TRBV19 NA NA TGTGCCAGTAGTGCGGGGCTGTATGGCTACACCTTC CASSAGLYGYTF
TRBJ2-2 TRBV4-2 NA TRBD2 TGTGCCAGCAGCCAAGGGGGGGGAGGAGGGACCGGGGAGCTGTTTTTT CASSQGGGGGTGELFF
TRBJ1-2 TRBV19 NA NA TGTGCCAGTAGTATAATTTCGAGCTATGGCTACACCTTC CASSIISSYGYTF
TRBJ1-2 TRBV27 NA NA TGTGCCAGCTCCCCTTGGGGGGAGACCTATGGCTACACCTTC CASSPWGETYGYTF
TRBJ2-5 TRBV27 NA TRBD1 TGTGCCAGCAGCTCTAACCTAGGGGGACAGAAAGAGACCCAGTACTTC CASSSNLGGQKETQYF
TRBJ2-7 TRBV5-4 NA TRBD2 TGTGCCAGCAGCTTGTCTAGCGGCTACGAGCAGTACTTC CASSLSSGYEQYF
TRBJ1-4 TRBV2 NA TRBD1 TGTGCCAGCAGTGGACAGGGTGAAACAGAAAAACTGTTTTTT CASSGQGETEKLFF
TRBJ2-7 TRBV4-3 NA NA TGCGCCAGCAGCCAAGTCCATAGGAGCTCCTACGAGCAGTACTTC CASSQVHRSSYEQYF
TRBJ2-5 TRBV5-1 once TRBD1 TGCGCCAGCAGCTGGGGACAGGGAGGAGAGACCCAGTACTTC CASSWGQGGETQYF
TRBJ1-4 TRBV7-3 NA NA TGTGCCAGCAGCTTAACCCCAGCACCCAGGGGTTATGAAAAACTGTTTTTT CASSLTPAPRGYEKLFF
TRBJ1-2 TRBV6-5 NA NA TGTGCCAGCAGTTACTCGAGGCAGTCCTATGGCTACACCTTC CASSYSRQSYGYTF
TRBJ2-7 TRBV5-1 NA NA TGCGCCAGCAGCTTGGGTGACATATCCTCCTACGAGCAGTACTTC CASSLGDISSYEQYF
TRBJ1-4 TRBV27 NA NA TGTGCCAGCAGTTCCGGGGGAAAACTGTTTTTT CASSSGGKLFF
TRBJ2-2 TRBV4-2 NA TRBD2 TGTGCCAGCAGCCAAGATCAAGCTAGCGGGGGGGCCGGGGAGCTGTTTTTT CASSQDQASGGAGELFF